This record covers a single TCR beta chain. What it binds is not known. This sample was included in a study of T cell repertoires in cytomegalovirus infection. About the research overall: From public TCR beta signatures came an indication of both CMV infection and matching HLA type. Study conclusions and caveats: CMV-specific TCR beta clonotypes restricted by HLA-C dominated the ex vivo response. Public TCR beta family frequency separated CMV-and-HLA carriers, including in an independent cohort.

TCRdb passed the reads through MiXCR, listing each CDR3 protein once. The sample contains around 540,000 distinct CDR3 sequences, roughly a third of which appear only once. Trimming shortened V by 3 bases and J by 7 bases, and 10 bases separated the two germline ends. Germline V CDR1 and CDR2: SQVTM, ANQGSEA. The CDR3 is 12 amino acids. This TCR was recovered from a human donor in good health (CMV status not recorded). Some clones in this sample may be carry-over from other donors' samples. V and J are TRBV29-1 and TRBJ2-1; D call uncertain. The sequencing here drew on cultured PBMCs, taken from culture after CMV antigen stimulation. The CDR3 region is CSVDSGWNEQFF. The CDR3 DNA is TGCAGCGTTGATAGTGGATGGAATGAGCAGTTCTTC.